Listed below are T cell receptor beta chains from one sample, sequenced in a study of T cell responses to AZD1222 COVID-19 vaccine. Sequenced by immunoSEQ multiplex PCR; TCRdb stores in-frame clones only, minus some. The table has some 120,000 clones, about 90% seen once. Source: peripheral blood, taken 28 days after the second AZD1222 dose. These TCRs come from an adult who received the AZD1222 COVID-19 vaccine. Both conserved end residues are trimmed from each CDR3.

cdr3_length j_call v_call cdr3_aa
12 TRBJ1-4 TRBV2 ASSEVRSNEKLF
14 TRBJ1-4 TRBV6-5 ASSYDRVRSNEKLF
12 TRBJ2-1 TRBV6-5 ASSLSGRTHEQF
15 TRBJ2-1 TRBV10-3 AISQWTSGASYNEQF
13 TRBJ1-4 TRBV5-5 ASSLVAGVNEKLF
9 TRBJ2-1 TRBV20-1 SRAPYNEQF
13 TRBJ1-4 TRBV28 ASSTPLAGDEKLF
12 TRBJ1-2 TRBV5-8 ASSLSRVNYGYT
10 TRBJ1-4 TRBV28 ASRRPGEKLF
12 TRBJ2-7 TRBV5-1 ASSYDPATYEQY
15 TRBJ2-3 TRBV5-1 ASSLAGTSGPTDTQY
12 TRBJ2-5 TRBV18 ASSRDSFQETQY
8 NA TRBV20-1 SARGPELF
12 TRBJ2-5 TRBV30 AWSVRGAGETQY
13 TRBJ1-1 TRBV7-9 ASSGTGEGGTEAF
13 TRBJ2-3 TRBV7-9 ASSLTGETTDTQY
12 TRBJ2-1 TRBV2 ASKDSESYNEQF
11 TRBJ2-7 TRBV27 ASQTSGSDEQY
13 TRBJ1-2 TRBV28 ASSSGSGGTKGYT
8 TRBJ1-1 TRBV29-1 SAQNTEAF
14 TRBJ1-6 TRBV2 ASSERDRDLGSPLH
12 TRBJ1-1 TRBV30 AWSVSGVNTEAF
14 TRBJ2-3 TRBV9 ASSSRSGTYTDTQY
12 TRBJ1-5 TRBV27 ASSLLASDQPQH
14 TRBJ1-5 TRBV27 ASSPSSGQVNQPQH
12 TRBJ1-4 TRBV5-1 ASSYRGPNEKLF
11 TRBJ1-2 TRBV2 ASSEDRVGGYT
10 TRBJ2-2 TRBV10-3 AIGSGSGELF
13 TRBJ1-5 TRBV28 ASSTGGAGNQPQH
16 TRBJ2-7 TRBV19 ASSIKDRGRRSSYEQY
13 TRBJ1-1 TRBV30 AWVALGGRSTEAF
14 TRBJ2-1 TRBV4-1 ASSPNIGGPYNEQF
15 TRBJ1-2 TRBV11-2 ASSPQGAKVSNYGYT
12 TRBJ2-3 TRBV11-1 ASSLLLGSDTQY
13 TRBJ1-1 TRBV3-1/TRBV3-2 ASSRGTQGGTEAF
12 TRBJ1-4 TRBV18 ASSLVATNEKLF
10 TRBJ2-3 TRBV12-3/TRBV12-4 ASSSSGRAQY
16 TRBJ2-2 TRBV18 ASSPRTPMGRLDGELF
10 TRBJ1-2 TRBV28 ASSANQGNYT
13 TRBJ2-7 TRBV7-9 ASSLAEGGGREQY